The 14 T cell receptor beta chains reported below all come from one sample, sequenced in a study of cytomegalovirus exposure and HLA in healthy donors. The study ran its PCR with 60 Vbeta and 13 Jbeta primers. Using immunoSEQ multiplex PCR, the repertoire was profiled, and TCRdb retains in-frame clones only, with some absent. There are about 200,000 clones in the sample; less than 90% occur only once, and less than 0.4% lies in the top ten. Source material: PBMCs. These receptors originate from a woman in her 30s in good health and CMV-seronegative.

This chain connects TRBV5-1 to TRBJ2-5, with TRBD2 matching 15 bases. The CDR3 consists of 17 residues. The trim removed 3 bases at V and 1 base at J, leaving 4 bases unmatched. Germline V gene data show CDR1 as SGHRS and CDR2 as YFSETQ. The CDR3, as DNA: TGCGCCAGCAGCTCGGGGACTAGCGGGGGGCTCCAAGAGACCCAGTACTTC. The encoded protein is CASSSGTSGGLQETQYF.

This chain joins TRBV19 and TRBJ2-5; 9 bases align to TRBD2. CDR1 and CDR2 from the germline V gene are LNHDA and SQIVND (reference sequence). J was trimmed by 1 base and V by 4 bases; bases with no gene match: 1. The CDR3 consists of 14 residues. The CDR3: CASSRTSAQETQYF. CDR3 DNA sequence: TGTGCCAGTAGTAGGACTAGCGCCCAAGAGACCCAGTACTTC.

This clone was counted a single time. The chain combines TRBV2 with TRBJ2-1, with D tentatively TRBD1 (6 bases). This CDR3 is 13 amino acids long. V lost 7 bases and J 4 bases, leaving 11 bases between the germline ends. The germline CDR1 and CDR2 sequences are SNHLY and FYNNEI. CDR3 protein: CASNLQGYNEQFF. The CDR3 coding sequence is TGTGCCAGCAATCTGCAGGGGTACAATGAGCAGTTCTTC.

The chain has TRBV29-1 and TRBJ2-1; 16 bases agree with TRBD2. J lost 7 bases, V lost 6 bases, and 3 bases had no gene match. The germline CDR1 and CDR2 sequences are SQVTM and ANQGSEA. There are 14 residues in the CDR3. The CDR3 nucleotides are TGCAGCGTCGGGACTAGCGGGGGGGGTAATGAGCAGTTCTTC. It encodes CSVGTSGGGNEQFF.

This chain joins TRBV9 and TRBJ2-1, with a possible D match to TRBD2 (6 bases). CDR1 is SGDLS and CDR2 is YYNGEE in the germline V gene. Trimming left V 4 bases short and J 4 bases short, with 9 bases between. The CDR3 is 13 amino acids. The DNA for the CDR3 is TGTGCCAGCAGCCCGGGACTTTACAATGAGCAGTTCTTC. Amino acids: CASSPGLYNEQFF.

The chain employs TRBV18 and TRBJ2-2; TRBD1 matches at 7 bases. Germline loops: CDR1 KGHSH, CDR2 LQKENI. J was trimmed by 0 bases and V by 8 bases; bases with no gene match: 6. This CDR3 has 15 residues. CDR3 DNA: TGTGCCAGCCAAGGGACAGACACGAACACCGGGGAGCTGTTTTTT. It is translated as CASQGTDTNTGELFF.

The chain combines TRBV5-1 with TRBJ2-1, with D perhaps matching TRBD1 (6 bases). Germline V gene lookup returns CDR1 SGHRS and CDR2 YFSETQ. This CDR3 has 13 amino acids. V was cut by 4 bases and J by 4 bases, with 9 bases left in between. As DNA, the CDR3 is TGCGCCAGCAGCATGGACAGTTACAATGAGCAGTTCTTC. Its protein product is CASSMDSYNEQFF.

The genes are TRBV25-1 and TRBJ2-2, with TRBD1 matching over 8 bases. CDR3 size: 15 residues. Germline V gives CDR1 MGHDK, CDR2 SYGVNS. Trimming cost V 3 bases and J 3 bases; bases outside gene matches: 3. DNA of the CDR3: TGTGCCAGCAGTGACCGGACAGGGCACACCGGGGAGCTGTTTTTT. It encodes CASSDRTGHTGELFF.

The V call is TRBV28, the J call TRBJ1-2; D gene unclear. The V end lost 3 bases, the J end lost 4 bases, and 9 bases lay between the germline ends. From germline, CDR1 is MDHEN and CDR2 SYDVKM. The CDR3 has 13 amino acids. The CDR3 DNA reads as TGTGCCAGCAGTTTGGCACAGTCCTATGGCTACACCTTC. Protein: CASSLAQSYGYTF.

This chain connects TRBV5-1 to TRBJ2-3, with a weak D call TRBD2 (7 bases). Trimming shortened V by 0 bases and J by 5 bases, and 16 bases separated the two germline ends. CDR1 and CDR2 (germline): SGHRS, YFSETQ. The CDR3 has 16 residues. For the CDR3, the DNA is TGCGCCAGCAGCTTGGGGTTGCGGGGGCCGGGAGATACGCAGTATTTT. It specifies CASSLGLRGPGDTQYF.

This clone was detected only once. This chain joins TRBV5-1 and TRBJ2-2; D is perhaps TRBD2 (5 bases). V lost 4 bases and J 5 bases, leaving 15 bases between the germline ends. CDR3 length: 15 residues. Germline V gene sequence: CDR1 SGHRS, CDR2 YFSETQ. The CDR3 DNA reads TGCGCCAGCAGCCTCCCTTCGACGGGGACCGGGGAGCTGTTTTTT. Amino acids: CASSLPSTGTGELFF.

The chain employs TRBV5-6 and TRBJ1-2; D is possibly TRBD1 (6 bases). From germline, CDR1 is SGHDT and CDR2 YYEEEE. CDR3 length equals 15 residues. V shed 4 bases and J shed 0 bases, with 13 bases lying between them. CDR3 sequence: CASSPKGGANYGYTF. CDR3 nucleotide sequence: TGTGCCAGCAGCCCAAAAGGGGGGGCTAACTATGGCTACACCTTC.

The chain carries TRBV27 and TRBJ2-7; TRBD1 aligns across 8 bases. Germline V gene lookup returns CDR1 MNHEY and CDR2 SMNVEV (reference sequence). CDR3 length: 13 amino acids. V lost 7 bases, J lost 2 bases, and 4 bases stayed unmatched. This CDR3 is CASKETGAYEQYF. CDR3 bases: TGTGCCAGCAAGGAGACAGGGGCCTACGAGCAGTACTTC.

The rearrangement links TRBV7-9 to TRBJ2-2; D gene uncertain. Deletions cut 5 bases from V and 6 bases from J, with 10 bases between. The CDR3 runs to 13 residues. The germline CDR1 and CDR2 sequences are SEHNR and FQNEAQ (reference sequence). CDR3 DNA sequence: TGTGCCAGCAGCCTACTCGTCTCCGGGGAGCTGTTTTTT. It codes for CASSLLVSGELFF.